This T cell receptor beta chain originates from a study of PD-L1 blockade in urothelial cancer. Whole-study context: At 3 weeks (second dose) and 6 weeks after starting treatment, blood was analyzed.

Profiled with immunoSEQ multiplex PCR; TCRdb holds only in-frame clones, not every one. The top ten clones hold about 4% of a sample with approximately 32,000 clones, roughly 87% of them seen once. CDR1 is SGDLS and CDR2 is YYNGEE in the germline V gene. Trimming removed 4 bases from V and 5 bases from J; junction bases left unmatched: 4. The CDR3 spans 14 residues. This clone appeared once. The TCR comes from a man between 65 and 80 years old with urothelial cancer. The chain employs TRBV9 and TRBJ2-2; 8 bases map to TRBD1. Sequenced material: PBMCs, taken around atezolizumab (anti-PD-L1) treatment. CDR3 coding DNA: TGTGCCAGCAGCCCAACAGGGGGTACCGGGGAGCTGTTTTTT. Translation gives CASSPTGGTGELFF.